Here is one T cell receptor beta chain with its context. Its target is not known. This sample was included in a study of long-term antiretroviral therapy in people with HIV. The study, taken as a whole, reports: Narrower CDR3 length ranges marked HIV repertoires relative to controls. Following ART, diversity rose but still fell short of transplant donor controls.

Trimming cost V 1 base and J 1 base; bases outside gene matches: 6. CDR1 and CDR2 (germline): SEHNR, FQNEAQ (reference sequence). The CDR3 sequence is 16 residues long. None of the participants with HIV were treated outside the United States. Version v3.0 of the immunoSEQ assay ran at survey level. This table comes from immunoSEQ multiplex PCR, and its TCRdb copy is limited to in-frame clones, with some not included. Among around 15,000 clones, about four fifths were seen once, and the ten largest hold about 18%. The chain recombines TRBV7-9 with TRBJ2-7; 8 bases agree with TRBD2. The sequence came from a man aged 40-50 years with HIV. The sample here was unsorted PBMCs, taken just before starting antiretroviral therapy. The CDR3 reads CASSLGHTGGSYEQYF. The DNA of the CDR3 is TGTGCCAGCAGCTTAGGGCATACGGGGGGGTCCTACGAGCAGTACTTC.